These 18 T cell receptor beta chains originate from one sample sequenced in a study of T cells after somatic rescue of genetic block. Repertoires were generated with immunoSEQ multiplex PCR, while TCRdb's copy carries only in-frame clones and drops some. The table lists roughly 55,000 clones, roughly 96% of them singletons. Sequencing was performed on peripheral blood mononuclear cells (PBMCs). The source is a child under two years old.

This sequence joins TRBV5-6 and TRBJ1-5; D is possibly TRBD1 (5 bases). Germline loops: CDR1 SGHDT, CDR2 YYEEEE. V was clipped by 2 bases and J by 6 bases, with 9 bases between them. The CDR3 has 13 residues. CDR3 in DNA: TGTGCCAGCAGCTTAGGGGATACTCAGCCCCAGCATTTT. This encodes CASSLGDTQPQHF. Full variable domain (rest looked up from reference TRBV5-6 and TRBJ1-5): DAGVTQSPTHLIKTRGQQVTLRCSPKSGHDTVSWYQQALGQGPQFIFQYYEEEERQRGNFPDRFSGHQFPNYSSELNVNALLLGDSALYLCASSLGDTQPQHFGDGTRLSIL.

V and J are TRBV5-6 and TRBJ2-6; D is uncertain. Trimming left V 0 bases short and J 0 bases short, with 4 bases between. The germline CDR1 and CDR2 sequences are SGHDT and YYEEEE. There are 15 residues in the CDR3. CDR3 amino acids: CASSLGGSGANVLTF. CDR3 in DNA: TGTGCCAGCAGCTTGGGGGGCTCTGGGGCCAACGTCCTGACTTTC.

The genes are TRBV28 and TRBJ1-6; 9 bases fit TRBD1. CDR1 and CDR2 (germline): MDHEN, SYDVKM. The CDR3 contains 14 residues. V was clipped by 4 bases and J by 10 bases; unmatched bases: 5. CDR3: CASSWDRVRSPLHF. The CDR3 coding sequence is TGTGCCAGCAGTTGGGACAGGGTCAGGTCACCCCTCCACTTT.

A single count supports this clone. This chain uses TRBV4-3 with TRBJ1-2, with a weak D call TRBD1 (5 bases). V lost 3 bases, J lost 2 bases, and 13 bases lay in between. CDR3 length: 15 amino acids. Germline CDR1 LGHNA, CDR2 YSLEER. The CDR3 region is CASSQQLRDNYGYTF. For the CDR3, the DNA is TGCGCCAGCAGCCAGCAACTCCGGGACAACTATGGCTACACCTTC.

This clone was picked up one time. The chain employs TRBV12-5 and TRBJ2-1; 11 bases agree with TRBD1. V dropped 4 bases and J dropped 8; count of bases not matched to a gene: 7. This CDR3 spans 15 amino acids. Germline V CDR1 and CDR2: LGHNT, FRNRAP. The chain's CDR3 is CASGSPGQGEYEQFF. CDR3 in DNA: TGTGCTAGTGGTTCACCGGGACAGGGGGAGTATGAGCAGTTCTTC.

This chain joins TRBV28 and TRBJ1-2; D is unresolved. With 3 bases removed from V and 2 bases from J, the gap between germline ends came to 4 bases. Germline CDR1 MDHEN, CDR2 SYDVKM. This CDR3 has 12 amino acids. In nucleotides, the CDR3 is TGTGCCAGCAGTTTCTACAACTATGGCTACACCTTC. Its protein is CASSFYNYGYTF.

The chain joins TRBV27 to TRBJ1-1, with D perhaps matching TRBD1 (6 bases). From germline, CDR1 is MNHEY and CDR2 SMNVEV (reference sequence). The CDR3 is 16 residues long. V dropped 6 bases and J dropped 1 base, with 18 bases sitting between them. Here the CDR3 reads CASSISAGARNTEAFF. The CDR3 DNA reads as TGTGCCAGCAGCATTTCAGCAGGGGCTAGGAACACTGAAGCTTTCTTT.

The chain couples TRBV29-1 to TRBJ1-1; 11 bases agree with TRBD1. The CDR3 has 13 amino acids. Germline V gene data show CDR1 as SQVTM and CDR2 as ANQGSEA. The J segment lost 0 bases and the V segment lost 6 bases, leaving 0 bases of the junction unmatched. CDR3 sequence (DNA): TGCAGCGTGGACAGGGGGCTGAACACTGAAGCTTTCTTT. It is translated as CSVDRGLNTEAFF.

This chain links TRBV4-1 with TRBJ1-4, with D perhaps matching TRBD1 (5 bases). The germline V and J ends were trimmed by 0 bases and 7 bases, with 15 bases remaining between them. The CDR3 covers 16 residues. Germline V gene data show CDR1 as MGHRA and CDR2 as YSYEKL. This chain's CDR3 is CASSQEAWGRVEKLFF. CDR3 nucleotides: TGCGCCAGCAGCCAAGAGGCGTGGGGCAGGGTTGAAAAACTGTTTTTT.

This clone has a single count. This sequence joins TRBV28 and TRBJ2-1; no firm D call. V gave up 3 bases and J gave up 0 bases, with 6 bases separating them. The CDR3 spans 14 residues. Germline loops: CDR1 MDHEN, CDR2 SYDVKM. The CDR3 sequence is CASSFLSSYNEQFF. The CDR3 DNA sequence: TGTGCCAGCAGTTTTCTTAGCTCCTACAATGAGCAGTTCTTC.

The V call is TRBV30, the J call TRBJ1-1; 9 positions agree with TRBD1. Germline V gene data show CDR1 as GTSNPN and CDR2 as SVGIG (reference sequence). Trimming at V came to 1 base and at J to 1 base, leaving 7 bases not matched to a gene. This CDR3 spans 16 amino acids. Here the CDR3 reads CAWSEGPQGANTEAFF. Here the CDR3 DNA reads TGTGCCTGGAGTGAAGGGCCACAGGGGGCGAACACTGAAGCTTTCTTT.

The chain uses TRBV10-1 and TRBJ2-7; TRBD2 aligns across 10 bases. The germline V gene encodes CDR1 WNHNN and CDR2 SYGVQD (reference sequence). The CDR3 has 15 residues. The V and J ends lost 3 bases and 2 bases, in that order; junction bases with no gene match: 4. The CDR3 region has the DNA TGCGCCAGCAGTGAAATAGCGGGAGGCCCCTACGAGCAGTACTTC. Translated: CASSEIAGGPYEQYF.

The chain recombines TRBV2 with TRBJ1-1, with D maybe TRBD1 (5 bases). Germline V CDR1 and CDR2: SNHLY, FYNNEI. The CDR3 is 13 amino acids. Trimming took 7 bases from V and 6 from J, leaving 15 bases between them. In DNA, the CDR3 is TGTGCCAGCAATGACGGGGGGGTGGCTGAAGCTTTCTTT. Protein product: CASNDGGVAEAFF.

The V call is TRBV19, the J call TRBJ1-1; no definite D call. The CDR3 has 12 amino acids. Trimming pared 3 bases from V and 1 base from J, leaving 3 bases between. Germline-derived CDR1 and CDR2 are LNHDA and SQIVND (reference sequence). In DNA form, the CDR3 reads TGTGCCAGTAGTATGAAGAACACTGAAGCTTTCTTT. The encoded protein is CASSMKNTEAFF.

The chain combines TRBV18 with TRBJ2-3; 7 bases map to TRBD1. V shed 3 bases, J shed 2 bases, and the junction held 5 bases outside the gene matches. CDR3 length: 15 residues. The germline gives CDR1 KGHSH, CDR2 LQKENI. CDR3 in amino acids: CASSPYQGDTDTQYF. CDR3 DNA sequence: TGTGCCAGCTCACCGTATCAGGGGGACACAGATACGCAGTATTTT.

CDR3 loop: CASRLGAQGAYGYTF. The DNA of the CDR3 is TGTGCAAGTCGCTTAGGGGCGCAAGGGGCCTATGGCTACACCTTC. The rearrangement uses TRBV12-2 and TRBJ1-2; the table's D call, TRBD1, has no DNA check behind it. TRBV12-2 is marked as a pseudogene. This CDR3 comprises 15 residues.

The table lists this clone with a count of one. The chain carries TRBV16 and TRBJ1-2, with 7 bases identical to TRBD1. The ends lost 4 bases at V and 0 bases at J; junction bases unmatched: 5. This CDR3 is 15 amino acids long. Germline V gene lookup returns CDR1 KGHSY and CDR2 FQNENV. CDR3 DNA: TGTGCCAGCAGCCTGACCGGGACAGCTAACTATGGCTACACCTTC. It yields the protein CASSLTGTANYGYTF.

A single count supports this clone. This rearrangement joins TRBV20-1 to TRBJ1-2; unclear D gene. Germline CDR1 reads DFQATT; CDR2 reads SNEGSKA (reference sequence). The V gene lost 3 bases and the J gene lost 4 bases, with 6 bases spanning the gap. The CDR3 length is 11 residues. The CDR3 region is CSASSVYGYTF. The CDR3, as DNA: TGCAGTGCTAGTTCCGTCTATGGCTACACCTTC.